The source of this TCR beta chain is a study of control samples from healthy donors and cancer patients. TCRdb keeps only in-frame clones here, not all; method: immunoSEQ multiplex PCR. The sample includes roughly 120,000 clones, 85% to 90% seen only once; the top ten take roughly 4%. V shed 3 bases and J shed 2 bases, with 13 bases lying between them. The CDR3 covers 15 residues. Germline assignment: CDR1 MDHEN and CDR2 SYDVKM. The chain joins TRBV28 to TRBJ1-2; no firm D call. This TCR was sampled from a woman aged 60-70 years with lung cancer. Sequenced sample: PBMCs. As DNA, the CDR3 is TGTGCCAGCAGTTTCCCCCTCGGAGGGAACTATGGCTACACCTTC. Its protein product is CASSFPLGGNYGYTF.